The TCR beta chain under discussion was sequenced for a study of blood T cell repertoires in COVID-19. At the level of the study: Some COVID-19 samples were acute and others convalescent; all came from the United States, Italy and Spain. Nucleic acid was either cDNA or gDNA, and it came from T cells, B-cell-depleted T cells, or PBMCs.

In the authors' workflow: Amplified reference gene primers provided the basis for estimating nucleated cell counts. Generated by immunoSEQ multiplex PCR, the TCRdb table keeps only in-frame clones and is missing some. The V and J calls and clone size come from that table; D and trimming were worked out from the DNA. The sample shows about 85,000 clones, approximately 80% of them seen only once. Germline V gives CDR1 MNHNY, CDR2 SVGAGI (reference sequence). V trimming: 2 bases; J trimming: 4 bases; junction bases outside the gene matches: 8. The CDR3 totals 15 residues. The V and J genes are TRBV6-6 and TRBJ2-7; 7 bases map to TRBD2. Sequencing used peripheral blood. The receptor was derived from a human donor in a cohort sampled during active COVID-19. CDR3 residues: CASSYGGQGGYEQYF. CDR3 DNA sequence: TGTGCCAGCAGTTACGGTGGGCAGGGAGGGTACGAGCAGTACTTC.